This TCR beta chain was recovered during a study of T cell responses to AZD1222 COVID-19 vaccine. The CDR3 loop spans 15 amino acids. V shed 3 bases and J shed 1 base, with 10 bases lying between them. The V gene's germline CDR1 is SNHLY and CDR2 FYNNEI. The assay was immunoSEQ multiplex PCR, and TCRdb's table has in-frame clones only and misses some. The profile covers about 140,000 clones, with 70% to 90% appearing a single time and over 2.5% taken by the ten largest. This clone has a handful of counts. Its antigen remains unknown. Findings and limits, study-wide: Among those given AZD1222, only five to seven were seropositive at baseline. CD4 TCRs associated with vaccination spanned spike, dominating at 160-218 and 743-854. Per reports, nearly half of all spike-specific TCRs target regions that are unmutated in variants.

The chain links TRBV2 to TRBJ1-5, with D unclear. Source: peripheral blood, taken on day 0 of AZD1222 vaccination. This TCR was sampled from an adult in good health. The CDR3 here is CASSETVVSNQPQHF. CDR3 sequence (DNA): TGTGCCAGCAGTGAGACGGTGGTCAGCAATCAGCCCCAGCATTTT.